The 7 T cell receptor beta chains given below trace back to one sample, sequenced in a study of OX40 agonist ivuxolimab in advanced cancers. The data were produced by immunoSEQ multiplex PCR, yet TCRdb's version contains in-frame clones alone and is incomplete. The table shows 77,000 or so clones, with 80% to 95% occurring only once. Sequenced material: CD4+ or CD8+ T cells sorted from blood, taken in a trial of the OX40 agonist ivuxolimab. These receptors originate from an adult with an advanced solid tumor such as melanoma, head and neck, liver or kidney cancer.

V and J are TRBV5-6 and TRBJ1-4; D call uncertain. This CDR3 region has 15 residues. Trimming left V 4 bases short and J 0 bases short, with 10 bases between. Germline assignment: CDR1 SGHDT and CDR2 YYEEEE. CDR3 DNA: TGTGCCAGCAGCGGTGGGGAACCAACTAATGAAAAACTGTTTTTT. Protein: CASSGGEPTNEKLFF.

V and J are TRBV9 and TRBJ2-2; D ambiguous. From germline, CDR1 is SGDLS and CDR2 YYNGEE. V was pared by 0 bases and J by 5 bases, with 2 bases between. The CDR3 contains 12 residues. CDR3 loop: CASSVGTGELFF. Here the CDR3 DNA reads TGTGCCAGCAGCGTAGGTACCGGGGAGCTGTTTTTT.

The rearrangement joins TRBV2 to TRBJ2-3, with TRBD1 matching 8 bases. V dropped 6 bases and J dropped 4; count of bases not matched to a gene: 6. The CDR3 is made up of 14 amino acids. Germline-derived CDR1 and CDR2 are SNHLY and FYNNEI. CDR3 in DNA: TGTGCCAGCAGGAGGACAGGGAGCGCAGATACGCAGTATTTT. This sequence encodes CASRRTGSADTQYF.

This clone was recorded a few times. The V call is TRBV4-1, the J call TRBJ1-4; a possible D gene is TRBD1 (6 bases). The CDR3 length is 16 residues. V was trimmed by 2 bases and J by 8 bases, leaving 18 bases between them. CDR1 is MGHRA and CDR2 is YSYEKL in the germline V gene. In DNA, the CDR3 is TGCGCCAGCAGCCAACCCCGGTTGGGGGCGGGCGAAAAACTGTTTTTT. Its protein is CASSQPRLGAGEKLFF.

The CDR3 region is CASSVEGGAGYGYTF. The CDR3 DNA reads as TGTGCCAGCAGCGTAGAAGGGGGCGCGGGCTATGGCTACACCTTC. The rearrangement uses TRBV7-2 and TRBJ1-2, with 7 bases that match TRBD1. Germline CDR1 is SGHTA and CDR2 is FQGNSA. V was clipped by 5 bases and J by 4 bases; unmatched bases: 10. The CDR3 totals 15 residues.

The rearrangement uses TRBV10-2 and TRBJ1-3, with D possibly TRBD1 on 6 matching bases. The CDR3 totals 17 residues. The ends were cut back, 3 bases at V and 4 bases at J, with 19 bases in the middle. The germline CDR1 and CDR2 sequences are WSHSY and SAAADI. The CDR3, as DNA: TGCGCCAGCAGTGAATATCTGCAGGGGTATGAGGGAAACACCATATATTTT. Amino acids: CASSEYLQGYEGNTIYF.

CDR3 DNA: TGCGCCAGCACCTTCACTAGCACCTCCTACGAGCAGTACTTC. It specifies CASTFTSTSYEQYF. The chain links TRBV5-1 to TRBJ2-7; a possible D gene is TRBD2 (6 bases). The V gene's germline CDR1 is SGHRS and CDR2 YFSETQ. This CDR3 contains 14 residues. The ends were cut back, 6 bases at V and 0 bases at J, with 13 bases in the middle. Variable domain in full (rest from reference TRBV5-1 and TRBJ2-7): KAGVTQTPRYLIKTRGQQVTLSCSPISGHRSVSWYQQTPGQGLQFLFEYFSETQRNKGNFPGRFSGRQFSNSRSEMNVSTLELGDSALYLCASTFTSTSYEQYFGPGTRLTVT.